Detailed here is one TCR beta chain. Its antigen is currently not known. Within one base of it there is no much larger clone, and no base qualities were kept. These data originate in a study of shared clonotypes between healthy human individuals (dated by TCRdb to the early 2020s). About the full investigation: The cohort comprised two women and three men aged 18 to 49 years. Libraries were prepared and TCR repertoires were sequenced by different laboratories using diverse techniques, in order to increase sequencing depth and limit assay-specific biases. The study deeply sequenced blood TCR repertoires of 5 or 6 healthy adults to estimate repertoire size and the extent of clonotype sharing between individuals. Each donor's leukapheresis produced roughly between roughly 0.9 and 8.9 billion PBMCs.

The germline V gene (reference sequence) yields DFQATT for CDR1 and SNEGSKA for CDR2. Deletion took 3 bases off V and 10 bases off J, with a span of 7 bases between the germline ends. The CDR3 has 10 amino acids, counting the end cysteine and phenylalanine. The kept DNA is CDR3 alone, 30 bases in frame from the first base. What the research found in general, with its limitations: Only blood was sampled, and tissue TCR repertoires likely differ from those in blood. Because the study included only a small number of donors, the genetic and exposure-history diversity represented was limited. Pairwise subsampling indicated that sequencing depth was expected to affect the degree of clonotype sharing among donors.

The donors were healthy, HIV-negative adults who had no recently reported acute infections or vaccinations. Every donor was a Caucasian adult living in Nashville, Tennessee, USA. In the unsorted samples, 87 million or so PBMCs were counted, and genomic DNA was extracted using the QIAamp DNA Blood Mini kit. Blood was obtained by leukapheresis, after which PBMCs were separated by Ficoll-Histopaque density gradient centrifugation and cryopreserved in liquid nitrogen vapor phase. Using the deep immunoSEQ assay, TCR CDR3 regions were amplified from genomic DNA by multiplex PCR. Extracted genomic DNA from each cell subset was spread evenly across all wells of several immunoSEQ 96-well plates, with each plate serving as a replicate. Each replicate PCR for unsorted PBMC received about 300 ng genomic DNA, equal to 30,000 to 35,000 T cell genomes. Unsorted PBMC genomic DNA was sequenced across ten immunoSEQ deep assay plates. The purified libraries were quantified using a Qubit 3.0 fluorometer, sized with a Bioanalyzer 2100, and then quantified again using the KAPA Library Quantification kit. Every immunoSEQ 96-well plate was sequenced on a separate single-read 150-cycle Illumina NextSeq 550 flow cell. Per the source publication's procedure: Because the immunoSEQ output held only junctional sequences and lacked quality scores, the filtering could not match the filtering applied to full-length reads. Sequences were annotated with PyIR, a Python wrapper for IgBLAST v1.9, using IMGT germline references to assign V/J genes and CDR3. Reads with weak V/J assignments (E-value above 1e-6), missing CDR3, stop codons, out-of-frame junctions, or ambiguous translated residues were removed. V3J clonotypes were defined as sequences sharing an identical inferred V gene, J gene, and CDR3 amino acid sequence. To compute the percentage overlap between repertoires, the number of shared unique clonotypes was divided by the size of the smaller repertoire. RTK rarefaction, the Chao1 estimator, and Recon v2.1 estimates of unobserved clonotypes were used to assess repertoire richness. This is the immuneACCESS table as TCRdb keeps it, with only in-frame sequences that have V and J called. A part of the clones is gone; compared with another copy, unresolved V genes explain less than half, and the rest is unexplained. V, J and clone size were drawn from that table, and D and trimming were deduced from the DNA. Here the sample has about 490,000 clones; roughly 80% occur a single time. In total, the top ten clones hold over 9.5% of the sample.

What was sequenced was PBMCs. The sequence came from a woman between 40 and 50 years old in good health. Some clones in this sample may be carry-over from other donors' samples. Rearrangement joined TRBV20-1 to TRBJ2-1; too little of a D gene remains to name it. In nucleotide form, the sequence is TGCAGTGCTAGCGATAGAGAGCAGTTCTTC. Translated, this is CSASDREQFF.